Included here is one T cell receptor beta chain sequence, with context. No antigen is known for it. The CDR3 consists of 13 residues. Trimming removed 7 bases from V and 7 bases from J, with 14 bases in between. Looked up from germline, CDR1 is SNHLY and CDR2 is FYNNEI. These data come from a study of T cell responses to AZD1222 COVID-19 vaccine. Study-wide findings and caveats: There were mostly white British donors and more females than males, and clonal diversity was possibly underestimated.

Recipients boosted at about 4 weeks or about 12 weeks are pooled. Method: immunoSEQ multiplex PCR; TCRdb's copy keeps in-frame clones and lacks some. The profile shows more than 70,000 clones, around nine tenths of them singletons. The material sequenced was peripheral blood, taken 28 days after the second AZD1222 dose. The clonotype was recovered from an adult who received the AZD1222 COVID-19 vaccine. J is TRBJ2-1 and V is TRBV2, with D perhaps matching TRBD2 (6 bases). The CDR3 here is CASTWGDKNEQFF. For the CDR3, the DNA is TGTGCCAGCACCTGGGGGGATAAGAATGAGCAGTTCTTC.